Here is one TCR beta chain with its context. The target antigen is unknown. This may be a read error: a much more frequent sequence differs by one nucleotide. The data were taken from a study of blood T cells in healthy people across ages. Total RNA was isolated from each sample in quantities of at least 5.5 micrograms. This CDR3 spans 14 amino acids. CDR1 is MDHEN, CDR2 SYDVKM, per germline. Study results and caveats: Using unsorted PBMCs precluded a conclusive naive versus antigen-experienced comparison.

Primed by a sample-barcoded 5' primer and a J-beta primer mix, a second PCR proceeded for about 6 to 12 cycles. TCRdb fed the 5' RACE reads into MiXCR, producing one record per CDR3 protein. The sample shows around 1,700,000 distinct CDR3 sequences, roughly 28% of them seen only once. The chain carries TRBV28 and TRBJ2-5, with D uncertain. This TCR derives from a woman in her 30s in good health. The sequencing input was blood. The CDR3 DNA is TGTGCCAACAGTTTACGTCGGTCGCAAGAGACCCAGTACTTC. This sequence encodes CANSLRRSQETQYF.